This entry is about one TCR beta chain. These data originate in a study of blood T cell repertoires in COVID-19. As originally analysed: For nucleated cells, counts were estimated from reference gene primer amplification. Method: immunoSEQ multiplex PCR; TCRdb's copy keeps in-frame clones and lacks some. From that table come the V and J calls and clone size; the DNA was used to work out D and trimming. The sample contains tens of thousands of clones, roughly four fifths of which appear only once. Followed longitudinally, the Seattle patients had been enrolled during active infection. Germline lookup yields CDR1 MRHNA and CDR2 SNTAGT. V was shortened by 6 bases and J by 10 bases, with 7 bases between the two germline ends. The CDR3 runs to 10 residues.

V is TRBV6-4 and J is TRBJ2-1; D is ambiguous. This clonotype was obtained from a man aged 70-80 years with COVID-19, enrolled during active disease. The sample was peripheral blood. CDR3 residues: CASRSVEQFF. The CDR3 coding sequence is TGTGCCAGCAGATCAGTCGAGCAGTTCTTC.